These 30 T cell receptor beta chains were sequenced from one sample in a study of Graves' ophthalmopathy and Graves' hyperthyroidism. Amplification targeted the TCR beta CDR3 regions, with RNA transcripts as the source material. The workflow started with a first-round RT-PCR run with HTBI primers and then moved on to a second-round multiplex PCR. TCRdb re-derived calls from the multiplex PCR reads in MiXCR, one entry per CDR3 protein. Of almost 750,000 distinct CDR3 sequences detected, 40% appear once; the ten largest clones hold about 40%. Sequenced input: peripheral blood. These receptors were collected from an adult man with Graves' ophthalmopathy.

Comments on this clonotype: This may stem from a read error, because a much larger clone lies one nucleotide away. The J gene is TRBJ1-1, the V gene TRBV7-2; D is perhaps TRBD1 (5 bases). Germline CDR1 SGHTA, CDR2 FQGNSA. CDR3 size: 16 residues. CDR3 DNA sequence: TGTGCCAGCAGCTTAGGAAGGGGACCCATGAACACTGAAGCTTCCTTT. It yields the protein CASSLGRGPMNTEASF.

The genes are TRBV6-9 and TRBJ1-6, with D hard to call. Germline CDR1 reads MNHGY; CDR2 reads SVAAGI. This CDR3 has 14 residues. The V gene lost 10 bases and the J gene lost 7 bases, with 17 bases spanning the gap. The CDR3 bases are TGTGCCATCGGTGGCGCTAGCGGGAATTCACCCCTCCACTTT. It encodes CAIGGASGNSPLHF.

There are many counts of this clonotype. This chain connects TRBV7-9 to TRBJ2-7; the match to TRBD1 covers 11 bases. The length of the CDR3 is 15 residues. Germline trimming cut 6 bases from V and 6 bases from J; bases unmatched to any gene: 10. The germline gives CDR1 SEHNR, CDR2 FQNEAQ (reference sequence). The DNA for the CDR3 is TGTGCCAGCAGACCACCCGGGACAGGGGGGGGCGAGCAGTACTTC. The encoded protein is CASRPPGTGGGEQYF.

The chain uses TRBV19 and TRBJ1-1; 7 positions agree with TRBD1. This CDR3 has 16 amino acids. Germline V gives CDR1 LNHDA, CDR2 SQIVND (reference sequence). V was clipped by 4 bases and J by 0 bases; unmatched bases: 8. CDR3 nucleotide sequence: TGTGCCAGTAGTACAAGCCATGGGACAGTGAACACTGAAGCTTTCTTT. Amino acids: CASSTSHGTVNTEAFF.

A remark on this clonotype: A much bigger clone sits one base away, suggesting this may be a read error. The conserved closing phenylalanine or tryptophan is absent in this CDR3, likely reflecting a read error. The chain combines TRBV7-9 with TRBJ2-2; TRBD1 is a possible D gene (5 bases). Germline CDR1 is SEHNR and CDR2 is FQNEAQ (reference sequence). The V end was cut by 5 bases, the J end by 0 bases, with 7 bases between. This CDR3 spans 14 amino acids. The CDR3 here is CASSPRANTGELFL. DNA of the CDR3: TGTGCCAGCAGCCCCAGGGCGAACACCGGGGAGCTGTTTTTG.

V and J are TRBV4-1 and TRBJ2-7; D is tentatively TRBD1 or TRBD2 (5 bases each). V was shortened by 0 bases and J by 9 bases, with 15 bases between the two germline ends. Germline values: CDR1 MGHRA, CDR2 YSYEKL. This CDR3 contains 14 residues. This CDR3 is CASSQEGPRMVQYF. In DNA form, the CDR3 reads TGCGCCAGCAGCCAAGAGGGACCCCGGATGGTGCAGTACTTC.

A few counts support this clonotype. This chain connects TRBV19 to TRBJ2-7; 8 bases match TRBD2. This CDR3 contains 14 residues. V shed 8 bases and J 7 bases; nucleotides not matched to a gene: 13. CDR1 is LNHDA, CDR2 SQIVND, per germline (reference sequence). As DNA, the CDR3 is TGTGCCAGTTCCCAAAGCGGGGGATATCGGGAGCAGTACTTC. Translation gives CASSQSGGYREQYF.

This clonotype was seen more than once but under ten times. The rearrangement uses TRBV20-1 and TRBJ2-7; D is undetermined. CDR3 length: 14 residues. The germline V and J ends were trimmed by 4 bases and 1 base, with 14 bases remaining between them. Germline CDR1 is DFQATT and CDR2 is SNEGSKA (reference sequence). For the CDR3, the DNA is TGCAGTGCTATCCCCGGCACTGGGTCCTACGAGCAGTACTTC. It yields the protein CSAIPGTGSYEQYF.

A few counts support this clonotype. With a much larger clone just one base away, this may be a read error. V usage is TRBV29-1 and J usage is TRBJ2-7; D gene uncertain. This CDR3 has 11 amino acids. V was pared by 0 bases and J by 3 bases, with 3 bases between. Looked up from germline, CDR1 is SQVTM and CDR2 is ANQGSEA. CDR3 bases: TGCAGCGTTGAAGACTACTACGAGCAGTACTTC. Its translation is CSVEDYYEQYF.

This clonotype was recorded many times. The CDR3 reads CASSWPGDPALHF. In DNA form, the CDR3 reads TGTGCCAGCAGCTGGCCAGGGGATCCGGCCCTCCACTTT. The chain has TRBV7-9 and TRBJ1-6; D is possibly TRBD1 (6 bases). V lost 4 bases, J lost 14 bases, and 15 bases lay in between. The CDR3 is made up of 13 amino acids. The V gene's germline CDR1 is SEHNR and CDR2 FQNEAQ (reference sequence).

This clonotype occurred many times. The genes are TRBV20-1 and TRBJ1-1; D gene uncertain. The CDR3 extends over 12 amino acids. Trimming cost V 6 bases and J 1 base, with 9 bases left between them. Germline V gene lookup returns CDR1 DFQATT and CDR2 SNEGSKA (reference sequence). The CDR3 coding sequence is TGCAGTGCCACCGAGGGGAACACTGAAGCTTTCTTT. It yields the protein CSATEGNTEAFF.

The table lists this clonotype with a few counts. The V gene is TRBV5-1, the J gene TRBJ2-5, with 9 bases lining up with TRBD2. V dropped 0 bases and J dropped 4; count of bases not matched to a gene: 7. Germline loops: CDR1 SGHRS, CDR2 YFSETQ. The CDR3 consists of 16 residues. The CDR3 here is CASSLASSGRLETQYF. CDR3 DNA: TGCGCCAGCAGCTTGGCATCCAGCGGGAGGTTAGAGACCCAGTACTTC.

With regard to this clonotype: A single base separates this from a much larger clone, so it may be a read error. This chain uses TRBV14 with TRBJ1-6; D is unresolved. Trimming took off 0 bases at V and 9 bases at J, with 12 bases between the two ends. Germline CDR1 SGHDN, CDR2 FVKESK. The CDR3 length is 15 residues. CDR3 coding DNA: TGTGCCAGCAGCCAAGACCTCACCGGGTCTTCACCCCTCCACTTT. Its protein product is CASSQDLTGSSPLHF.

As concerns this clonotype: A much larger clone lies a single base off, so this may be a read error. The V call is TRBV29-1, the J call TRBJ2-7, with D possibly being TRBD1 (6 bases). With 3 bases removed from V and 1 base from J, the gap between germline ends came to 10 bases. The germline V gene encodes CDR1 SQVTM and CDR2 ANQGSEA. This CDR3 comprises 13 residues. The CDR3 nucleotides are TGCAGCGTTGAGAAGGGGGATTCCTACGAGCAGTACTTC. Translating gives CSVEKGDSYEQYF.

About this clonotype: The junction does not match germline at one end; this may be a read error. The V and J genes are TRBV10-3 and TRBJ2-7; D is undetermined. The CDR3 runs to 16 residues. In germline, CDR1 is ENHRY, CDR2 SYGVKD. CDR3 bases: TGTGCCAGCAGTACATGGGGATCCAGGATCCACCACGAGCAGTACTTC. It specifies CASSTWGSRIHHEQYF.

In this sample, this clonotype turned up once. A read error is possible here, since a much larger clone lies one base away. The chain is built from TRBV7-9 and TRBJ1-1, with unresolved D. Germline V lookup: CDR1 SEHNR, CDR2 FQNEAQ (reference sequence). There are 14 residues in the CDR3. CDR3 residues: CASGFLDTHTEAFF. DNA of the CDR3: TGTGCCAGCGGCTTCTTGGATACGCACACTGAAGCTTTCTTT.

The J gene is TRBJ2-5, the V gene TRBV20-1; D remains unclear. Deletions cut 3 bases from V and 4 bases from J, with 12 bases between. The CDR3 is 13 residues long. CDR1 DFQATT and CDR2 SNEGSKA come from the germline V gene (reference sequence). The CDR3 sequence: CSASFGSGETQYF. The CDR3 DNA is TGCAGTGCTAGTTTTGGGTCTGGAGAGACCCAGTACTTC.

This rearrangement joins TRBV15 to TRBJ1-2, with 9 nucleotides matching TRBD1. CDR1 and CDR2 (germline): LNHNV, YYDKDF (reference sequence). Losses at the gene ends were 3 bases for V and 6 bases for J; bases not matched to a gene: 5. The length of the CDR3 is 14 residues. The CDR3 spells CATSRPDRGDGYTF. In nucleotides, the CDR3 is TGTGCCACCAGCAGGCCGGACAGGGGTGATGGCTACACCTTC.

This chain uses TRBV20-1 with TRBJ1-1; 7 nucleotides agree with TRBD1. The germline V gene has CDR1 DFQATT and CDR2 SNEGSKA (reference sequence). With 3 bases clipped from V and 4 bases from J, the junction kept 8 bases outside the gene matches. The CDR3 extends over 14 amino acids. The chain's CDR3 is CSARFSRGGTEAFF. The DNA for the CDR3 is TGCAGTGCTAGGTTTAGCAGGGGGGGCACTGAAGCTTTCTTT.

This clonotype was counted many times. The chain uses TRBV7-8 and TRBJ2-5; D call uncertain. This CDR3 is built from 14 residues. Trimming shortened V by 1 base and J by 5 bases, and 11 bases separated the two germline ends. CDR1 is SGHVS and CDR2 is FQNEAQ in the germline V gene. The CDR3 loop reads CASSLGLRWETQYF. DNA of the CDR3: TGTGCCAGCAGCTTAGGACTTCGGTGGGAGACCCAGTACTTC.

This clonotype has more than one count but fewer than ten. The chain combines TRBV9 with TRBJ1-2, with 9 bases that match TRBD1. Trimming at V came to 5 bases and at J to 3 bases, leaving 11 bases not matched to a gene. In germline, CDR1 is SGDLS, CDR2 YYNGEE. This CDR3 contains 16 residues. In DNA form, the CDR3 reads TGTGCCAGCAGAAACTTCCGGGACAGGGTGTACTATGGCTACACCTTC. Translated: CASRNFRDRVYYGYTF.

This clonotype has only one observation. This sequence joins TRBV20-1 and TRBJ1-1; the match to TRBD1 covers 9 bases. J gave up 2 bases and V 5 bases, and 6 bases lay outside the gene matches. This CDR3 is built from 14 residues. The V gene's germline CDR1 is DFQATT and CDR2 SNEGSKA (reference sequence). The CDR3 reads CSALRTGGNTEAFF. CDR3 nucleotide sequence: TGCAGTGCTCTACGAACAGGGGGCAACACTGAAGCTTTCTTT.

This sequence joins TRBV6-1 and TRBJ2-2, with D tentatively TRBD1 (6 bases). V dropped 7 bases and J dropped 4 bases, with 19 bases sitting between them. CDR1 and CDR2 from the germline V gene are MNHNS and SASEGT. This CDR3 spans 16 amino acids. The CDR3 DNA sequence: TGTGCCAGCACCCCGGTGGGGGCGAGTCCCACCGGGGAGCTGTTTTTT. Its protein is CASTPVGASPTGELFF.

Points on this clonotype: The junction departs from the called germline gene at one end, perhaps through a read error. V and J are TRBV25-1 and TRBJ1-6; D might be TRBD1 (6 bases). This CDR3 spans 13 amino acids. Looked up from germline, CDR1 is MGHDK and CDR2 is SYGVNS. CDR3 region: CASGGRWDSSLHF. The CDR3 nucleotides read TGTGCCAGCGGGGGGCGGTGGGATTCATCCCTCCACTTT. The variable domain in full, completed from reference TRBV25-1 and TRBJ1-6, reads EADIYQTPRYLVIGTGKKITLECSQTMGHDKMYWYQQDPGMELHLIHYSYGVNSTEKGDLSSESTVSRIRTEHFPLTLESARPSHTSQYLCASGGRWDSSLHFGNGTRLTVT.

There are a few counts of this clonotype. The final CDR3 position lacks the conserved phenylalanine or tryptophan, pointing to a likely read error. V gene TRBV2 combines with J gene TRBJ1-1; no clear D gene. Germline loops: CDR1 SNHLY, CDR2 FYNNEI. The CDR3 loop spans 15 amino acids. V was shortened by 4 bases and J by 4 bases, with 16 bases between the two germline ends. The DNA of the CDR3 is TGTGCCAGCAGTGTGAGGCCCTCAGGAGGCACTGAAGCTTTCCTT. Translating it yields CASSVRPSGGTEAFL.

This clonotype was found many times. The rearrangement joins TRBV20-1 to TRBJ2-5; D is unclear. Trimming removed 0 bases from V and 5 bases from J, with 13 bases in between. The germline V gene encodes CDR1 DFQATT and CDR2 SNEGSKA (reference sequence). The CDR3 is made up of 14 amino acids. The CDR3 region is CSAREGNSRETQYF. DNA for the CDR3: TGCAGTGCTAGAGAGGGGAATTCGAGGGAGACCCAGTACTTC.

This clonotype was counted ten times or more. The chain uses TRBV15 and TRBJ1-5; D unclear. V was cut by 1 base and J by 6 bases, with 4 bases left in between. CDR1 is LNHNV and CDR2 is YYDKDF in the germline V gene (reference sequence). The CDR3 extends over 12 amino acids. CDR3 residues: CATSRVGQPQHF. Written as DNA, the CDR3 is TGTGCCACCAGCAGAGTTGGTCAGCCCCAGCATTTT.

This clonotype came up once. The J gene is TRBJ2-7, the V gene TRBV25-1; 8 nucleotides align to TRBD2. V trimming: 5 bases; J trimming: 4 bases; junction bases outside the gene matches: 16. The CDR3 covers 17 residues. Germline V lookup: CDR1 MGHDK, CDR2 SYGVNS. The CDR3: CASSFPPEAGEGYEQYF. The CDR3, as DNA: TGTGCCAGCAGTTTCCCCCCAGAAGCGGGAGAGGGGTACGAGCAGTACTTC.

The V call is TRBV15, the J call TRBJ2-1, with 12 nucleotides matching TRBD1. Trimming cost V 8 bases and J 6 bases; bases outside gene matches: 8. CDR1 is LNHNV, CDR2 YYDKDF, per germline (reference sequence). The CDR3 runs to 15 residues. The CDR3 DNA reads TGTGCCACCGCTAGGGGACAGGGGGCCGGCAATGAGCAGTTCTTC. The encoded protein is CATARGQGAGNEQFF.

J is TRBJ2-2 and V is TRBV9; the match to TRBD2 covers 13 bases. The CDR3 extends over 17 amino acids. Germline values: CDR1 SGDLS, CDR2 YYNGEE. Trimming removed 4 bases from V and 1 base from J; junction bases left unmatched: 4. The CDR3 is CASSMRLAGGNTGELFF. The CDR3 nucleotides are TGTGCCAGCAGCATGAGACTAGCGGGAGGGAACACCGGGGAGCTGTTTTTT. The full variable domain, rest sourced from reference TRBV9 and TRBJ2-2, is DSGVTQTPKHLITATGQRVTLRCSPRSGDLSVYWYQQSLDQGLQFLIQYYNGEERAKGNILERFSAQQFPDLHSELNLSSLELGDSALYFCASSMRLAGGNTGELFFGEGSRLTVL.